These T cell receptor beta chains were read from a single sample in a study of identical twins' blood T cells. TCRdb redid the calling of the 5' RACE reads with MiXCR, one entry per CDR3 protein. The sample includes 300,000 to 400,000 distinct CDR3 sequences, roughly 27% of them seen just once. Sequencing was carried out using PBMCs. These receptors were taken from a woman between 18 and 49 years old in good health. CDR3s include the opening cysteine and the closing phenylalanine or tryptophan. D genes are given only for firm matches. Expanded clones get a size class; other rows say once, few or many, or leave the size out.

CDR3 DNA	CDR3 protein	D gene	V gene	J gene	clone size
TGTGCCAGCAGTTTAGCGCCCGGGGGTGGAAATGAGCAGTTCTTC	CASSLAPGGGNEQFF	NA	TRBV12-3/TRBV12-4	TRBJ2-1	many
TGTGCCAGCAGCCCCTTACAGGGAGTCGGCACTGAAGCTTTCTTT	CASSPLQGVGTEAFF	NA	TRBV4-2	TRBJ1-1	NA
TGCGCCAGCAGCCAAGATGGCGGCAGAAATACGCAGTATTTT	CASSQDGGRNTQYF	NA	TRBV4-1	TRBJ2-3	NA
TGTGCCAGCAGTTATCTCGAGACAGATACGCAGTATTTT	CASSYLETDTQYF	NA	TRBV6-2/TRBV6-3	TRBJ2-3	NA
TGTGCCAGTACCCTAGGGGGGGCTGGAAACACCATATATTTT	CASTLGGAGNTIYF	NA	TRBV19	TRBJ1-3	few
TGTGCCAGCAGTCGGCCTTATAGGGATCATCCCCAGCATTTT	CASSRPYRDHPQHF	NA	TRBV6-6	TRBJ1-5	NA
TGTGCCAGCAGATTAACCGGGATCAACACTGAAGCTTTCTTT	CASRLTGINTEAFF	NA	TRBV6-5	TRBJ1-1	NA
TGTGCCAGCAGTGGGGACATACATGGCTACACCTTC	CASSGDIHGYTF	NA	TRBV2	TRBJ1-2	many
TGCAGTGCTAGAACAGGGGGTTTTAGTACAGATACGCAGTATTTT	CSARTGGFSTDTQYF	TRBD1	TRBV20-1	TRBJ2-3	NA
TGCGCCAGCCAAGTAAACGGCGGCACTGAAGCTTTCTTT	CASQVNGGTEAFF	NA	TRBV5-1	TRBJ1-1	NA
TGCGCCGGCAGCGCTGTCAAGTCCACAGATACGCAGTATTTT	CAGSAVKSTDTQYF	NA	TRBV5-1	TRBJ2-3	NA
TGCAGCGTAGCTCTCGGTCGCCGGGGGTATGGCTACACCTTC	CSVALGRRGYGYTF	NA	TRBV29-1	TRBJ1-2	NA
TGTGCCAGCAGCTTCACACGACTAGCGGGAGGGTTCGGGGAGACCCAGTACTTC	CASSFTRLAGGFGETQYF	TRBD2	TRBV7-2	TRBJ2-5	NA
TGCGCCAGCAGCTTGAGGAGCAATGAGCAGTTCTTC	CASSLRSNEQFF	NA	TRBV5-1	TRBJ2-1	NA
TGCGCCAGCAGCGATCATGGGACAGGGAGCAATGAGCAGTTCTTC	CASSDHGTGSNEQFF	TRBD1	TRBV5-1	TRBJ2-1	NA
TGCGCCAGCAGCCAAGTCTTTACGGGAGGCGACGAGACCCAGTACTTC	CASSQVFTGGDETQYF	TRBD2	TRBV4-3	TRBJ2-5	NA
TGTGCCAGCAGGGGGGCGAGGGAGGTCGGAGAAAAACTGTTTTTT	CASRGAREVGEKLFF	NA	TRBV6-6	TRBJ1-4	few
TGTGCCAGCAGTAGAAGCGGGGAGTACAATGAGCAGTTCTTC	CASSRSGEYNEQFF	TRBD2	TRBV27	TRBJ2-1	NA
TGTGCCAGCAGTTTAGGCAAGGCGCAAGAGACCCAGTACTTC	CASSLGKAQETQYF	NA	TRBV12-3/TRBV12-4	TRBJ2-5	NA
TGTGCCAGTAAATCCTCGGGATATTCAGCCGAGCAGTACTTC	CASKSSGYSAEQYF	NA	TRBV19	TRBJ2-7	NA
TGTACCAGCAGCCAAGAAGCAGGGTATGACAATCAGCCCCAGCATTTT	CTSSQEAGYDNQPQHF	NA	TRBV4-2	TRBJ1-5	NA
TGCTCCAGCAGCCTCTACAGGGAGGCTAATGAAAAACTGTTTTTT	CSSSLYREANEKLFF	NA	TRBV5-1	TRBJ1-4	NA
TGTGCCAGCAGCTTAACAGGGGGCTGGAACATTCAGTACTTC	CASSLTGGWNIQYF	TRBD1	TRBV3-1	TRBJ2-4	few
TGTGCCAGTAGTTTCTTGGGACAGCTCTCCTATAATTCACCCCTCCACTTT	CASSFLGQLSYNSPLHF	TRBD1	TRBV19	TRBJ1-6	NA
TGCAGTGCTAGGGGACTAGCGGGGGGCGGAGATACGCAGTATTTT	CSARGLAGGGDTQYF	TRBD2	TRBV20-1	TRBJ2-3	NA
TGTGCCAGCACCCTGCGGGGGTTTACTAACTATGGCTACACCTTC	CASTLRGFTNYGYTF	NA	TRBV28	TRBJ1-2	NA
TGTGCCAGCTTGGGCCAATCATCCTATGGCAACACCTTC	CASLGQSSYGNTF	NA	TRBV27	TRBJ1-2	NA
TGTGCCAGCAGTTCTCTCGGACAGGGGGAATTTGGAAACACCATATATTTT	CASSSLGQGEFGNTIYF	TRBD1	TRBV27	TRBJ1-3	NA
TGCAGCGCGGCTTTTCGAAACACCATATATTTT	CSAAFRNTIYF	NA	TRBV29-1	TRBJ1-3	many
TGTGCCAGCAGCTTATCCGGGGCGGTGAACACTGAAGCTTTCTTT	CASSLSGAVNTEAFF	NA	TRBV7-9	TRBJ1-1	few
TGTGCCAGCAGCTCAACCTGGGACTCTTTGGAGCAGTACTTC	CASSSTWDSLEQYF	NA	TRBV7-2	TRBJ2-7	once
TGCAGCGTTGTTGGGGCCGATGAAAAACTGTTTTTT	CSVVGADEKLFF	NA	TRBV29-1	TRBJ1-4	many
TGCAGTGCTTGGGGGGCCAGGGGGCCGAACACTGAAGCTTTCTTT	CSAWGARGPNTEAFF	TRBD1	TRBV20-1	TRBJ1-1	few
TGTGCCACCAGTGATACTAGCTACAATGAGCAGTTCTTC	CATSDTSYNEQFF	NA	TRBV24-1	TRBJ2-1	many
TGTGCCAGCAGCTCGGGCCTAGCCGGAGCTTTCTTT	CASSSGLAGAFF	NA	TRBV6-5	TRBJ1-1	many
TGCGCCAGCAGCTTGGGAGGGTCGGACACCGGGGAGCTGTTTTTT	CASSLGGSDTGELFF	NA	TRBV5-1	TRBJ2-2	few
TGTGCCATCAGGGTACAGGTATTCCCCTACGAGCAGTACTTC	CAIRVQVFPYEQYF	NA	TRBV10-3	TRBJ2-7	NA
TGCAGCGTCGTGGGACAGCCGAACACTGAAGCTTTCTTT	CSVVGQPNTEAFF	TRBD1	TRBV29-1	TRBJ1-1	many
TGCGCCAGCAGCTTCTCGAGGCTTAGGAACACTGAAGCTTTCTTT	CASSFSRLRNTEAFF	NA	TRBV5-1	TRBJ1-1	NA
TGTGCCAGCAGTTTCCAGCACAATCAGCCCCAGCATTTT	CASSFQHNQPQHF	NA	TRBV12-3/TRBV12-4	TRBJ1-5	NA
TGCGCCAGCAGCCCAGGTCCGGGACGCCACAATGAGCAGTTCTTC	CASSPGPGRHNEQFF	NA	TRBV5-1	TRBJ2-1	few
TGCGCCAGCAGCGAGTCGACCGACTACAATGAGCAGTTCTTC	CASSESTDYNEQFF	NA	TRBV5-1	TRBJ2-1	many
TGTGCCATCAGTAGAGACAGGGGACCCTACAATGAGCAGTTCTTC	CAISRDRGPYNEQFF	TRBD1	TRBV10-3	TRBJ2-1	NA
TGTGCCAGCAGCTTCCTCCGGGATCAACCCTACGAGCAGTACTTC	CASSFLRDQPYEQYF	NA	TRBV6-1	TRBJ2-7	NA